The 4 T cell receptor beta chains in this list originate from one sample, sequenced in a study of T cell responses to AZD1222 COVID-19 vaccine. Sequenced by immunoSEQ multiplex PCR; TCRdb stores in-frame clones only, minus some. The data contain some 120,000 clones, roughly 88% of them singletons. This specimen was peripheral blood, taken 28 days after the second AZD1222 dose. These receptors all stem from an adult who received the AZD1222 COVID-19 vaccine.

This clone was picked up a small number of times. The V gene is TRBV19, the J gene TRBJ1-1; no definite D call. CDR1 and CDR2 from the germline V gene are LNHDA and SQIVND (reference sequence). The ends were cut back, 7 bases at V and 0 bases at J, with 12 bases in the middle. The CDR3 consists of 14 residues. CDR3 in DNA: TGTGCCAGTACCGCCAGTACCCTGAACACTGAAGCTTTCTTT. Amino acid sequence: CASTASTLNTEAFF.

The count of this clone is one. This chain connects TRBV5-1 to TRBJ2-3, with D possibly being TRBD2 (6 bases). The V end lost 1 base, the J end lost 4 bases, and 13 bases lay between the germline ends. Germline assignment: CDR1 SGHRS and CDR2 YFSETQ. The CDR3 contains 15 residues. CDR3 coding DNA: TGCGCCAGCAGCTTGATGACACTAGCCCCAGATACGCAGTATTTT. It is translated as CASSLMTLAPDTQYF. Based on the CDR3 plus reference TRBV5-1 and TRBJ2-3, the full variable domain is KAGVTQTPRYLIKTRGQQVTLSCSPISGHRSVSWYQQTPGQGLQFLFEYFSETQRNKGNFPGRFSGRQFSNSRSEMNVSTLELGDSALYLCASSLMTLAPDTQYFGPGTRLTVL.

The chain is built from TRBV15 and TRBJ2-1, with D tentatively TRBD1 (6 bases). The CDR3 is 13 residues long. The ends were cut back, 3 bases at V and 7 bases at J, with 10 bases in the middle. The germline CDR1 and CDR2 sequences are LNHNV and YYDKDF (reference sequence). CDR3: CATSSAQGNEQFF. The CDR3 DNA reads TGTGCCACCAGCAGTGCGCAGGGGAATGAGCAGTTCTTC. Looking up the rest from reference TRBV15 and TRBJ2-1 gives the full variable domain: DAMVIQNPRYQVTQFGKPVTLSCSQTLNHNVMYWYQQKSSQAPKLLFHYYDKDFNNEADTPDNFQSRRPNTSFCFLDIRSPGLGDTAMYLCATSSAQGNEQFFGPGTRLTVL.

This chain links TRBV4-2 with TRBJ2-7; 9 bases are shared with TRBD2. The germline CDR1 and CDR2 sequences are LGHNA and YNFKEQ. The J segment lost 9 bases and the V segment lost 0 bases, leaving 12 bases of the junction unmatched. This CDR3 has 16 amino acids. Here the CDR3 reads CASSQDRASGAPRQYF. In DNA, the CDR3 is TGTGCCAGCAGCCAAGATAGGGCTAGCGGGGCCCCTAGGCAGTACTTC.